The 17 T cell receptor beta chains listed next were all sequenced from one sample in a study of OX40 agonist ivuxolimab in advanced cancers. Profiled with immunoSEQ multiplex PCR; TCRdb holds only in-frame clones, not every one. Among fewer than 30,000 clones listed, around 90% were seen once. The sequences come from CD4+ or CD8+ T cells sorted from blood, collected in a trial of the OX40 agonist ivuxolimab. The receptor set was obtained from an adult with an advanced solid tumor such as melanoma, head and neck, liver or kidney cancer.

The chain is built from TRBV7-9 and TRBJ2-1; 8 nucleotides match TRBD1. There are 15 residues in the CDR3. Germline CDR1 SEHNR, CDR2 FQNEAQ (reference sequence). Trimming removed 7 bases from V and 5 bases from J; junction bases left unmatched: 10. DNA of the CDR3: TGTGCCAGCACCCGGCCGGGACAGGATGACAATGAGCAGTTCTTC. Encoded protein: CASTRPGQDDNEQFF.

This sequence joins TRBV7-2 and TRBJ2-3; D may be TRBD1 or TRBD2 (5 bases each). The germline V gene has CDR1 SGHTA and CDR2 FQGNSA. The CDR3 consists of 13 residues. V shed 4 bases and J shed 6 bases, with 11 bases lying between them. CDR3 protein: CASSSGTSDTQYF. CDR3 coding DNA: TGTGCCAGCAGCTCCGGGACGTCGGATACGCAGTATTTT.

The CDR3 nucleotides are TGTGCCAGCAGCTTGGGGCAGGGTTATTTCTATGGCTACACCTTC. Translated: CASSLGQGYFYGYTF. The rearrangement joins TRBV5-5 to TRBJ1-2, with a weak D call TRBD1 (5 bases). The V end lost 0 bases, the J end lost 4 bases, and 13 bases lay between the germline ends. CDR1 is SGHKS, CDR2 YYEKEE, per germline (reference sequence). The CDR3 runs 15 residues.

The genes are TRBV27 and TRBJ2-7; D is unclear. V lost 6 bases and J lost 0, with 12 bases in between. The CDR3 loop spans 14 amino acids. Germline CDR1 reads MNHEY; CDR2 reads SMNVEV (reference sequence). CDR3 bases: TGTGCCAGCAGCCCCTCCTCGAGCTCCTACGAGCAGTACTTC. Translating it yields CASSPSSSSYEQYF.

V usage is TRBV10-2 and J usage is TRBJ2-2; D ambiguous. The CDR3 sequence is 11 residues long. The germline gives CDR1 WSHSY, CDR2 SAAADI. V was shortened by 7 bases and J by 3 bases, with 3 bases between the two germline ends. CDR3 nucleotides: TGCGCCAGCACAGACACCGGGGAGCTGTTTTTT. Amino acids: CASTDTGELFF.

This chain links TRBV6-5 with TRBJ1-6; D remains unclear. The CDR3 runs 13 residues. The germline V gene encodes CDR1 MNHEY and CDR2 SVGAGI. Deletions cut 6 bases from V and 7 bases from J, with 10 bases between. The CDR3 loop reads CASRVNSNSPLHF. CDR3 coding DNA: TGTGCCAGCAGGGTCAATTCCAATTCACCCCTCCACTTT.

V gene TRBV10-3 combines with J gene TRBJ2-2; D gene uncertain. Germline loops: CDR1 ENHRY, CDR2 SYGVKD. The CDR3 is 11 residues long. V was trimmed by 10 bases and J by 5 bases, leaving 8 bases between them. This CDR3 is CATDQTGELFF. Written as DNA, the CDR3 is TGTGCCACCGACCAGACCGGGGAGCTGTTTTTT.

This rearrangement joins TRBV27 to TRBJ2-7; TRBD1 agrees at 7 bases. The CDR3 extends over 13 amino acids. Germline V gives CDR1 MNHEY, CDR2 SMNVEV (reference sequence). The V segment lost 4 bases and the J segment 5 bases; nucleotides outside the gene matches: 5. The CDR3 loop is CASSSNRGHEQYF. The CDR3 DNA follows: TGTGCCAGCAGTTCCAACAGGGGCCACGAGCAGTACTTC.

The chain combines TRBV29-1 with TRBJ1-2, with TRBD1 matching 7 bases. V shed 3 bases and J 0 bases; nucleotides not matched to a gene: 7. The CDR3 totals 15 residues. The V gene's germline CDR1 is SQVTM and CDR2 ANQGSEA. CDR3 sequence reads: CSVDATTGTNYGYTF. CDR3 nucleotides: TGCAGCGTTGATGCCACGACAGGGACTAACTATGGCTACACCTTC.

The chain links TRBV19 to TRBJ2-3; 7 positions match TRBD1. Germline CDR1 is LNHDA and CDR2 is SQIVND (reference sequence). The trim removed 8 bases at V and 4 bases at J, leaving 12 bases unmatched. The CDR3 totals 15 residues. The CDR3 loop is CASSPRQGGADTQYF. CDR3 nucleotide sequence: TGTGCCAGTTCCCCACGACAGGGTGGAGCAGATACGCAGTATTTT.

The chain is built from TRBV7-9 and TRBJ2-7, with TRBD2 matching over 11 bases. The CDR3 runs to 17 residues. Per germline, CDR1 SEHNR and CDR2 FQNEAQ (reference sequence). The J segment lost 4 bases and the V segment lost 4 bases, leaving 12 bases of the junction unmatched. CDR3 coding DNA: TGTGCCAGCAGCTCCTCAGTAGGGACTAGCGGAGTGTACGAGCAGTACTTC. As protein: CASSSSVGTSGVYEQYF. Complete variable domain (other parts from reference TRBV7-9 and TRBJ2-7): DTGVSQNPRHKITKRGQNVTFRCDPISEHNRLYWYRQTLGQGPEFLTYFQNEAQLEKSRLLSDRFSAERPKGSFSTLEIQRTEQGDSAMYLCASSSSVGTSGVYEQYFGPGTRLTVT.

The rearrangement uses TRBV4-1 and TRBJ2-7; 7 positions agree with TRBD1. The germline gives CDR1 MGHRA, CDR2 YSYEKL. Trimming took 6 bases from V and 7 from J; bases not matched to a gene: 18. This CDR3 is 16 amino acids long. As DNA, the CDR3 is TGCGCCAGCAGTCTGACTCCGGGACAGTTCCTTAATGAGCAGTACTTC. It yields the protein CASSLTPGQFLNEQYF.

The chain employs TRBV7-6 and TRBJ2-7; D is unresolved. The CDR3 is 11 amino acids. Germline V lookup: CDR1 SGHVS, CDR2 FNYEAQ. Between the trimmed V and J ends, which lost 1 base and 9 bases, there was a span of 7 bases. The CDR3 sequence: CASSLGPAQYF. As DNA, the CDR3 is TGTGCCAGCAGCTTAGGGCCCGCGCAGTACTTC.

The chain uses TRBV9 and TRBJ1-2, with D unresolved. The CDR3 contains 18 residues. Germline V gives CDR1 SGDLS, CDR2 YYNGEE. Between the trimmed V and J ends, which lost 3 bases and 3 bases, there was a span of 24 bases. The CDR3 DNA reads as TGTGCCAGCAGCGATTCGCACCGACTGTCCCGAGGAGACTATGGCTACACCTTC. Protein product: CASSDSHRLSRGDYGYTF.

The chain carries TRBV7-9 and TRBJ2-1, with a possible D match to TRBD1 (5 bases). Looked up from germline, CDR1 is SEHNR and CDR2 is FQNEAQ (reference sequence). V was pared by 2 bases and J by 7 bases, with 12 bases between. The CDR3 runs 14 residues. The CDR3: CASSLFQGGNEQFF. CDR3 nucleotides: TGTGCCAGCAGCTTATTTCAGGGTGGGAATGAGCAGTTCTTC. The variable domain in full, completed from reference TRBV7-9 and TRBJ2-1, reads DTGVSQNPRHKITKRGQNVTFRCDPISEHNRLYWYRQTLGQGPEFLTYFQNEAQLEKSRLLSDRFSAERPKGSFSTLEIQRTEQGDSAMYLCASSLFQGGNEQFFGPGTRLTVL.

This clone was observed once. CDR3 sequence reads: CASSFLDTGELFF. In DNA, the CDR3 is TGCGCCAGCAGCTTCTTGGACACCGGGGAGCTGTTTTTT. The chain recombines TRBV5-1 with TRBJ2-2; D is uncertain. Germline assignment: CDR1 SGHRS and CDR2 YFSETQ. CDR3 length: 13 residues. Trimming took off 2 bases at V and 3 bases at J, with 5 bases between the two ends.

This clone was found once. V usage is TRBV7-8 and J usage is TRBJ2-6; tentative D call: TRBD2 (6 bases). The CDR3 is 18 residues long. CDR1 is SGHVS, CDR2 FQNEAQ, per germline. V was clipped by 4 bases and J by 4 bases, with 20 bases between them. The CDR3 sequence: CASSSAGQGFLGANVLTF. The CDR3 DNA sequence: TGTGCCAGCAGCTCCGCGGGGCAGGGATTCTTGGGGGCCAACGTCCTGACTTTC.